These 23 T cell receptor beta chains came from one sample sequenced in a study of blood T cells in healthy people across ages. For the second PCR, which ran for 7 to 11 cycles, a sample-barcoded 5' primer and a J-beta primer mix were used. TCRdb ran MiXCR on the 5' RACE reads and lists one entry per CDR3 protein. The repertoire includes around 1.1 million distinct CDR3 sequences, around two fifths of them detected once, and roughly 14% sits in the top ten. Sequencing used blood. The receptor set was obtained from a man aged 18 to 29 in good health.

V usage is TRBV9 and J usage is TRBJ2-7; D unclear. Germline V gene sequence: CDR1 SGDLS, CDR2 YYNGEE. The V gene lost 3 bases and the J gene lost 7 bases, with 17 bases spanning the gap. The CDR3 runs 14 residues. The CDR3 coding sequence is TGTGCCAGCAGCGGGCTCTCGACCCCCCATGAGCAGTACTTC. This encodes CASSGLSTPHEQYF.

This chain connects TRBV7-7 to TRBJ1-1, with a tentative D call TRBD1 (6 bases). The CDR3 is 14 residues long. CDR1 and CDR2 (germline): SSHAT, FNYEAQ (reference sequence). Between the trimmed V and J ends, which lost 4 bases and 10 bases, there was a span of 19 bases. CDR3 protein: CASSSGGREGGAFF. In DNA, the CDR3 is TGTGCCAGCAGCTCCGGGGGCAGGGAAGGAGGAGCTTTCTTT.

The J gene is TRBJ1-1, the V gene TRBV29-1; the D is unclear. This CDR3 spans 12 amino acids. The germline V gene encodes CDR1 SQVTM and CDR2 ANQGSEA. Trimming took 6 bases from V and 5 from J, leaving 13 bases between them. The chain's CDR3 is CSVTPRSTEAFF. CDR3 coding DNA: TGCAGCGTCACCCCCAGGTCAACTGAAGCTTTCTTT.

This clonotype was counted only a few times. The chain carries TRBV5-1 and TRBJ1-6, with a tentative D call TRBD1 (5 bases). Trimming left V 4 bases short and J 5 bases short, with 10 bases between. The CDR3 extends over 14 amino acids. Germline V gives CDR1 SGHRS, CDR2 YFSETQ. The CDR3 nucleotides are TGCGCCAGCAGCCCGACAGTAGATAATTCACCCCTCCACTTT. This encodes CASSPTVDNSPLHF.

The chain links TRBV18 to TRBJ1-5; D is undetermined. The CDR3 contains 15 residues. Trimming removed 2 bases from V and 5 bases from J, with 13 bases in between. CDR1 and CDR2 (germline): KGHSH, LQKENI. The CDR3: CASSPDEYLDQPQHF. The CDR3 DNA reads TGTGCCAGCTCACCAGATGAGTATCTGGATCAGCCCCAGCATTTT.

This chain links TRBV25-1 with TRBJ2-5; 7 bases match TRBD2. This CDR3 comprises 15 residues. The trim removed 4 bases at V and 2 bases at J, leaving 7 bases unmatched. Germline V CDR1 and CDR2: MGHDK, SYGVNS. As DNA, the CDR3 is TGTGCCAGCAGTGCCTCGGGAGCGGGGCAAGAGACCCAGTACTTC. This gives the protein CASSASGAGQETQYF. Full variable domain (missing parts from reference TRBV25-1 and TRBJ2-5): EADIYQTPRYLVIGTGKKITLECSQTMGHDKMYWYQQDPGMELHLIHYSYGVNSTEKGDLSSESTVSRIRTEHFPLTLESARPSHTSQYLCASSASGAGQETQYFGPGTRLLVL.

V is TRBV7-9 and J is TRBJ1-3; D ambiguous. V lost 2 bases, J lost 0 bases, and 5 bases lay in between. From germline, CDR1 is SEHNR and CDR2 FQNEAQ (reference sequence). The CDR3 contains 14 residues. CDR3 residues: CASSLTTSGNTIYF. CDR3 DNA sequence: TGTGCCAGCAGCTTAACCACCTCTGGAAACACCATATATTTT.

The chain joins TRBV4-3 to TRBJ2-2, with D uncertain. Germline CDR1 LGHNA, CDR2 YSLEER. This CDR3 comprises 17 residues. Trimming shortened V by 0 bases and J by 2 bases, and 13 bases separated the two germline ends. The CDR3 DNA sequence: TGCGCCAGCAGCCAAGAAAGGTCTGCAGTTAACACCGGGGAGCTGTTTTTT. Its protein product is CASSQERSAVNTGELFF.

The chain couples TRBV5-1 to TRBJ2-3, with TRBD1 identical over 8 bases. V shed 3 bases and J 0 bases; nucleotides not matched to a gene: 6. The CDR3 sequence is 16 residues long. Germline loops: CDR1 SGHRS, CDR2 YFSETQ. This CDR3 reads CASSSGQELSTDTQYF. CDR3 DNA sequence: TGCGCCAGCAGCTCGGGACAGGAACTTAGCACAGATACGCAGTATTTT.

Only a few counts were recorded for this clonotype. This CDR3 reads CAISEGGSYGYTF. The CDR3, as DNA: TGTGCCATCAGTGAGGGAGGGAGCTATGGCTACACCTTC. The rearrangement joins TRBV10-3 to TRBJ1-2, with unresolved D. The V gene lost 2 bases and the J gene lost 4 bases, with 8 bases spanning the gap. The germline V gene has CDR1 ENHRY and CDR2 SYGVKD. The CDR3 extends over 13 amino acids.

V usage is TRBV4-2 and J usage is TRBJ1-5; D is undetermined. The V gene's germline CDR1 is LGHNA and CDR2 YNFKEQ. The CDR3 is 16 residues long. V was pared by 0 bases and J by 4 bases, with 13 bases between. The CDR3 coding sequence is TGTGCCAGCAGCCAAGATCGGGGAGGGTTTAATCAGCCCCAGCATTTT. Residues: CASSQDRGGFNQPQHF.

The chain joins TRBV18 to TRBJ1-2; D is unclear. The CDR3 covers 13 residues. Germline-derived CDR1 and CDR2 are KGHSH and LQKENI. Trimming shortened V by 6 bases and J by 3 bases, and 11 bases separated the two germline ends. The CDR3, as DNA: TGTGCCAGCTCGCCGACAAAGGACTATGGCTACACCTTC. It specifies CASSPTKDYGYTF.

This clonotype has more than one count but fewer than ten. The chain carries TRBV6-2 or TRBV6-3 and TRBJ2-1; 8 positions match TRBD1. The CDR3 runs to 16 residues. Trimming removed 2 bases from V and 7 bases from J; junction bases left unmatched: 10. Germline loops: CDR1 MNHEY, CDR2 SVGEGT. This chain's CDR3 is CASSYQVGQEYNEQFF. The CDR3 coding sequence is TGTGCCAGCAGTTACCAAGTGGGACAGGAGTATAATGAGCAGTTCTTC.

The CDR3: CASSQLWSGTGDTEAFF. The CDR3 nucleotides read TGTGCCAGCAGCCAACTATGGTCCGGGACAGGGGACACTGAAGCTTTCTTT. This chain joins TRBV4-2 and TRBJ1-1; the match to TRBD1 covers 10 bases. The CDR3 length is 17 residues. The germline CDR1 and CDR2 sequences are LGHNA and YNFKEQ. Trimming at V came to 2 bases and at J to 3 bases, leaving 9 bases not matched to a gene.

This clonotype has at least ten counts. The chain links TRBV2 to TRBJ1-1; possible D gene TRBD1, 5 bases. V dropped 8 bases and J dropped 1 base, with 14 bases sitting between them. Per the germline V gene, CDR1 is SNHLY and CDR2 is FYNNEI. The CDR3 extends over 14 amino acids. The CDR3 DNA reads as TGTGCCAGCTCGCCGGGACGGGCGAACACTGAAGCTTTCTTT. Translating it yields CASSPGRANTEAFF.

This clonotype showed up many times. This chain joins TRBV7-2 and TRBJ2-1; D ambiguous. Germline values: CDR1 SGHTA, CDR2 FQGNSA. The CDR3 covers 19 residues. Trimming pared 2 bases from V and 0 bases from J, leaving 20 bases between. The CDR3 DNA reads TGTGCCAGCAGCTTAAAAATGGTCCGGATCGCAGGCTCCTACAATGAGCAGTTCTTC. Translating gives CASSLKMVRIAGSYNEQFF.

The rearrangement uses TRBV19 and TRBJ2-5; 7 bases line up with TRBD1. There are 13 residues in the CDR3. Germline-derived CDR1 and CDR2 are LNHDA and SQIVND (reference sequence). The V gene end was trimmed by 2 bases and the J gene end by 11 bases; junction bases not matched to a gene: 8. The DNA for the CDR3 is TGTGCCAGTAGTATAAACAGGGGCAATGAGCAGTACTTC. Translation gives CASSINRGNEQYF.

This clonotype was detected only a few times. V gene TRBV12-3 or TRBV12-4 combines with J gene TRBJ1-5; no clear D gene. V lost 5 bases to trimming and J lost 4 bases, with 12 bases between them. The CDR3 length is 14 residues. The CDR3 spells CASSQTNVNQPQHF. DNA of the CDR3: TGTGCCAGCAGTCAGACGAATGTTAATCAGCCCCAGCATTTT.

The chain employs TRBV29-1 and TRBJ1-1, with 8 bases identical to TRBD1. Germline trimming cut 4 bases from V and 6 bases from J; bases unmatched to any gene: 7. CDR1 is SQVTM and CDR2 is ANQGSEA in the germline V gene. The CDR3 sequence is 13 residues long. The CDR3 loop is CSVVLDRAAEAFF. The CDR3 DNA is TGCAGCGTTGTCCTGGACAGGGCGGCTGAAGCTTTCTTT.

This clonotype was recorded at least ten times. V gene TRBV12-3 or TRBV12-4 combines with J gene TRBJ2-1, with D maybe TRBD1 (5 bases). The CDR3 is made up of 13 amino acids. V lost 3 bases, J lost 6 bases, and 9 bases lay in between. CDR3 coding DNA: TGTGCCAGCAGTTTGGGGCATGTCAATGAGCAGTTCTTC. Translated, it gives CASSLGHVNEQFF.

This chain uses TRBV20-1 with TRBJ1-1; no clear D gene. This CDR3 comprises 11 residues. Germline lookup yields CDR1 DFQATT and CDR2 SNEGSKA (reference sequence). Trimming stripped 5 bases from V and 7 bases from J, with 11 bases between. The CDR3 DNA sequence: TGCAGTGCTGCTGAGATTATTGAAGCTTTCTTT. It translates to CSAAEIIEAFF.

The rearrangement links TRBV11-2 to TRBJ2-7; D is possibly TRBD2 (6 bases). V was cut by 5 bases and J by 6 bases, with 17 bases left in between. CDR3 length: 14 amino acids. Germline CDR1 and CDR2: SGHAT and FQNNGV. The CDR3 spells CASSPLRRASEQYF. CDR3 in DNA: TGTGCCAGCAGCCCGCTAAGGAGGGCTTCCGAGCAGTACTTC.

The CDR3 region has the DNA TGTGCCAGCAGCCAGCTCGAGCCCTATGGCTACACCTTC. Translated: CASSQLEPYGYTF. V is TRBV4-2 and J is TRBJ1-2; no definite D call. V lost 3 bases, J lost 4 bases, and 9 bases lay in between. Germline CDR1 and CDR2: LGHNA and YNFKEQ. The CDR3 has 13 amino acids.